This TCR beta chain was profiled in a study of blood T cell repertoires in COVID-19. The length of the CDR3 is 15 residues. Germline CDR1 is SSHAT and CDR2 is FNYEAQ (reference sequence). As to this clone: An end of the junction does not agree with germline; a read error may underlie this.

Some clones are missing from TCRdb's copy, which holds only in-frame ones; the method was immunoSEQ multiplex PCR. The sample includes tens of thousands of clones, 80% to 85% of them seen just once. The TCR was taken from a woman aged 80 or over with active or convalescent COVID-19. Input material: peripheral blood. The chain is built from TRBV7-7 and TRBJ2-1; 12 bases fit TRBD2. The DNA for the CDR3 is TGTGCTAGCAGCTCCGGGACTAGCGGGCACAATGAGCAGTTCTTC. Translating it yields CASSSGTSGHNEQFF.